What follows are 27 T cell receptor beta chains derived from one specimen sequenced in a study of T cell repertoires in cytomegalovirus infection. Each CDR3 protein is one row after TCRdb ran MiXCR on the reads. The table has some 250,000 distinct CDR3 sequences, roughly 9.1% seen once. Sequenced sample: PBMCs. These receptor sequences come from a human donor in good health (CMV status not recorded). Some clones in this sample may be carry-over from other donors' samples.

Here the CDR3 DNA reads TGCAGCGTTTATGGACAAGGTGGTTACTACGAGCAGTACTTC. It yields the protein CSVYGQGGYYEQYF. The rearrangement joins TRBV29-1 to TRBJ2-7, with a possible D match to TRBD1 (5 bases). The CDR3 runs 14 residues. From germline, CDR1 is SQVTM and CDR2 ANQGSEA. Trimming left V 5 bases short and J 3 bases short, with 17 bases between.

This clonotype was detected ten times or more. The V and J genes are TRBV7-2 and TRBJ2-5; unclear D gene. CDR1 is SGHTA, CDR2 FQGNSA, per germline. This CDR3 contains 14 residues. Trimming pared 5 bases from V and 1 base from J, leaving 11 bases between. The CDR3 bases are TGTGCCAGCAGCCCCCCGGCCACCCAAGAGACCCAGTACTTC. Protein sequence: CASSPPATQETQYF.

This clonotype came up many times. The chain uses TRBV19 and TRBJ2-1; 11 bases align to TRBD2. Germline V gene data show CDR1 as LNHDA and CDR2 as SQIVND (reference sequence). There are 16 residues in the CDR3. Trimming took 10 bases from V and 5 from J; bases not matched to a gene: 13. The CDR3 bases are TGTGCCACCCTAGTTCCTACTAGCGGGAGCCACAATGAGCAGTTCTTC. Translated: CATLVPTSGSHNEQFF. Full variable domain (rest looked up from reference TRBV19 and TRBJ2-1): DGGITQSPKYLFRKEGQNVTLSCEQNLNHDAMYWYRQDPGQGLRLIYYSQIVNDFQKGDIAEGYSVSREKKESFPLTVTSAQKNPTAFYLCATLVPTSGSHNEQFFGPGTRLTVL.

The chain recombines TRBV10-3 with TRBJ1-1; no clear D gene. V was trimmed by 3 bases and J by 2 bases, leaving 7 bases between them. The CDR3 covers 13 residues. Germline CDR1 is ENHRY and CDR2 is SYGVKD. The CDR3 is CAISDLPNTEAFF. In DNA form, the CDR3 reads TGTGCCATCAGTGATTTGCCAAACACTGAAGCTTTCTTT.

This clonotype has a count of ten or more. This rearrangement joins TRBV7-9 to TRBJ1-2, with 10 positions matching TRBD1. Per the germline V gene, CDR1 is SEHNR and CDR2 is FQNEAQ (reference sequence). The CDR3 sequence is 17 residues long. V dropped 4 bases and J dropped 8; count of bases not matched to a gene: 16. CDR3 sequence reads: CASSSTPTGGPSGGYTF. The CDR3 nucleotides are TGTGCCAGCAGCTCCACCCCGACAGGGGGCCCCTCTGGGGGCTACACCTTC.

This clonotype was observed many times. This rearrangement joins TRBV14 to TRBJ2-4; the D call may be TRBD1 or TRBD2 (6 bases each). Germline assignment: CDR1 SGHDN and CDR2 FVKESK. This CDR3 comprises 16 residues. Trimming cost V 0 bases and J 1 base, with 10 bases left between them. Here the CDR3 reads CASSQEVGGAKNIQYF. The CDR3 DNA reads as TGTGCCAGCAGCCAAGAAGTGGGGGGCGCCAAAAACATTCAGTACTTC. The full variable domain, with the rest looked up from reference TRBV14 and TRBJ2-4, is EAGVTQFPSHSVIEKGQTVTLRCDPISGHDNLYWYRRVMGKEIKFLLHFVKESKQDESGMPNNRFLAERTGGTYSTLKVQPAELEDSGVYFCASSQEVGGAKNIQYFGAGTRLSVL.

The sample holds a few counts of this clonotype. The CDR3 reads CAWGEGPYEQYF. The CDR3 DNA reads TGTGCCTGGGGTGAGGGGCCCTACGAGCAGTACTTC. The rearrangement links TRBV30 to TRBJ2-7; the D gene could be TRBD1 or TRBD2 (5 bases each). Trimming removed 5 bases at V and 2 bases at J, with 10 bases between. The CDR3 sequence is 12 residues long. Looked up from germline, CDR1 is GTSNPN and CDR2 is SVGIG (reference sequence).

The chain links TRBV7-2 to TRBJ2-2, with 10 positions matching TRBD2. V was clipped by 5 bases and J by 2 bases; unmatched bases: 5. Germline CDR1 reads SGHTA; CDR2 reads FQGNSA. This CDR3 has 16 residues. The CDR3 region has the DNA TGTGCCAGCAGCACAACTAGCGGGGTTAACACCGGGGAGCTGTTTTTT. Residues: CASSTTSGVNTGELFF. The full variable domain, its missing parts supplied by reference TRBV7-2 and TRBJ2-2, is GAGVSQSPSNKVTEKGKDVELRCDPISGHTALYWYRQSLGQGLEFLIYFQGNSAPDKSGLPSDRFSAERTGGSVSTLTIQRTQQEDSAVYLCASSTTSGVNTGELFFGEGSRLTVL.

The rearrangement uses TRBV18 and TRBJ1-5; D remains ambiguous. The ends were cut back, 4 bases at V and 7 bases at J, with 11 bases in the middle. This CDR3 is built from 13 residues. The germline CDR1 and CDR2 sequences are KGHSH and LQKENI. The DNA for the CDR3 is TGTGCCAGCTCACTGTTCGACGCGCAGCCCCAGCATTTT. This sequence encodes CASSLFDAQPQHF.

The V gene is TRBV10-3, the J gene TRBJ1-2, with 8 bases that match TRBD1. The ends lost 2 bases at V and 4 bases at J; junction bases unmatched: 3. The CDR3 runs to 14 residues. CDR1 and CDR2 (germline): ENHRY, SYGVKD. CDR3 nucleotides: TGTGCCATCAGTGAGGAAGGGACAGGCTATGGCTACACCTTC. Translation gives CAISEEGTGYGYTF.

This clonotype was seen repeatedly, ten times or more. The CDR3 loop is CASSSSGLASFYNEQFF. DNA of the CDR3: TGTGCCAGCAGCTCATCGGGACTAGCGAGCTTCTACAATGAGCAGTTCTTC. The rearrangement uses TRBV7-2 and TRBJ2-1; 10 bases are a match to TRBD2. The ends lost 4 bases at V and 3 bases at J; junction bases unmatched: 9. This CDR3 is built from 17 residues. CDR1 is SGHTA and CDR2 is FQGNSA in the germline V gene.

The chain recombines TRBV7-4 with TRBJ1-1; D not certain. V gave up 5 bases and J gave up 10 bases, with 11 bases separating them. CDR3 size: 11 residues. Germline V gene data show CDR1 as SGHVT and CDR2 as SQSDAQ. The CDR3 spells CASSPGVGAFF. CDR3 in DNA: TGTGCCAGCAGCCCAGGAGTTGGAGCTTTCTTT.

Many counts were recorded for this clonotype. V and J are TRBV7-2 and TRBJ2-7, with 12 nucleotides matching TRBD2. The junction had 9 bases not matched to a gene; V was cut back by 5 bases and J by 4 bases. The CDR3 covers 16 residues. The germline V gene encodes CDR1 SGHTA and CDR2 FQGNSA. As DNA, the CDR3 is TGTGCCAGCAGCCCCGCGGCTAGCGGGGGGGCGTACGAGCAGTACTTC. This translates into CASSPAASGGAYEQYF.

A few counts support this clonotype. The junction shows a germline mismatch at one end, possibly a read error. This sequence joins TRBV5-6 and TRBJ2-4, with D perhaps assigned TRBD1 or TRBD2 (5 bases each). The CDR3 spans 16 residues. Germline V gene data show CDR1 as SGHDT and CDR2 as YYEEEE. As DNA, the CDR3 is TGTGCCAGCAGCGCCGACGACGGGGCGCCCAAAAACATTCCGTACTTC. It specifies CASSADDGAPKNIPYF.

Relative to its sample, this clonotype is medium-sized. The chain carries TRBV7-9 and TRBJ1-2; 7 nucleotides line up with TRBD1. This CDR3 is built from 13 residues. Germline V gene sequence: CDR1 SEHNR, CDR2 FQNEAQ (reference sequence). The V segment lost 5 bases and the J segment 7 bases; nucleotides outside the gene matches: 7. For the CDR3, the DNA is TGTGCCAGCAGCGATCTCACAGGGGTTGGCTACACCTTC. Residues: CASSDLTGVGYTF.

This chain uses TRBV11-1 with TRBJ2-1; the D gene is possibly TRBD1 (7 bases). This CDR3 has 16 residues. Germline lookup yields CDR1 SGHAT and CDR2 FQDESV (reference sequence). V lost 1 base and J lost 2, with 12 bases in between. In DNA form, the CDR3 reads TGTGCCAGCAGCTTAGAGGCGGGGACAGCCTACAATGAGCAGTTCTTC. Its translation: CASSLEAGTAYNEQFF.

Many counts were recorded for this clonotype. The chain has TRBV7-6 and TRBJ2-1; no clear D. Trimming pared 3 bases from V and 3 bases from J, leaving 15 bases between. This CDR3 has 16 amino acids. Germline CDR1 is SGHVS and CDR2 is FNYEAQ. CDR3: CASSLVNVGFYNEQFF. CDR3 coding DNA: TGTGCCAGCAGCTTGGTAAATGTGGGGTTCTACAATGAGCAGTTCTTC.

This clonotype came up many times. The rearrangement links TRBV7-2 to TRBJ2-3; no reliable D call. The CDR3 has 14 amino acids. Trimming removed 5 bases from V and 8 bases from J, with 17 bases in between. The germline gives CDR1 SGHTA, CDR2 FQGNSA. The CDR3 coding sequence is TGTGCCAGCAGCCTTACAATGGTTGAGAGTACGCAGTATTTT. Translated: CASSLTMVESTQYF.

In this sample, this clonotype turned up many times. The DNA for the CDR3 is TGCGCCAGCAGCCAAGGTGACAGGGCGAATCAGCCCCAGCATTTT. This translates into CASSQGDRANQPQHF. This chain uses TRBV4-1 with TRBJ1-5; 7 bases align to TRBD1. The CDR3 sequence is 15 residues long. V shed 1 base and J 4 bases; nucleotides not matched to a gene: 4. The germline CDR1 and CDR2 sequences are MGHRA and YSYEKL.

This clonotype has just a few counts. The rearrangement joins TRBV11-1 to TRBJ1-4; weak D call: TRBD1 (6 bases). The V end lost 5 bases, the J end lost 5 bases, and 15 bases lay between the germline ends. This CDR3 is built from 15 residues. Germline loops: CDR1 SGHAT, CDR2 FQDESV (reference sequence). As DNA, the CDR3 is TGTGCCAGCAGCCGCGCACAGGGAAGGAATGAAAAACTGTTTTTT. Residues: CASSRAQGRNEKLFF.

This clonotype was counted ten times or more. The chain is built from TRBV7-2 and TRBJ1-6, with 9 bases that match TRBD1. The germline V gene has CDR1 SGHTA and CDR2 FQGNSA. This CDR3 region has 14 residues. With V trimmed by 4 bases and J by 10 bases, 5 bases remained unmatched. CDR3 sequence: CASSSGTGMSPLHF. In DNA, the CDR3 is TGTGCCAGCAGCTCCGGGACAGGGATGTCACCCCTCCACTTT.

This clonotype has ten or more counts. The CDR3 DNA follows: TGTGCCAGCAGCTTAAGGGGAAGGGCTAGCTCCTACGAGCAGTACTTC. Protein sequence: CASSLRGRASSYEQYF. The chain is built from TRBV7-2 and TRBJ2-7; possible D gene TRBD1, 5 bases. The CDR3 length is 16 residues. V was trimmed by 2 bases and J by 0 bases, leaving 14 bases between them. In germline, CDR1 is SGHTA, CDR2 FQGNSA.

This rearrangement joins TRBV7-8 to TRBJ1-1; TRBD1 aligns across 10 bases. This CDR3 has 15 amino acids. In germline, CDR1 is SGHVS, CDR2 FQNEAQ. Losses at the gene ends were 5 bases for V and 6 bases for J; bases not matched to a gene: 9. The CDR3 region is CASSGLDRGSSEAFF. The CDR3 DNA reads TGTGCCAGCAGCGGCTTGGACAGGGGGTCATCTGAAGCTTTCTTT.

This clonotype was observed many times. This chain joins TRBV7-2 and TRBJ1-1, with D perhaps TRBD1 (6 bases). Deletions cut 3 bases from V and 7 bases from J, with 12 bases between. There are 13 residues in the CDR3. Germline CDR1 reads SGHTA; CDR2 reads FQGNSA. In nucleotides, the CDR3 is TGTGCCAGCAGCTTCCCGGACAGACTTGAAGCTTTCTTT. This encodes CASSFPDRLEAFF.

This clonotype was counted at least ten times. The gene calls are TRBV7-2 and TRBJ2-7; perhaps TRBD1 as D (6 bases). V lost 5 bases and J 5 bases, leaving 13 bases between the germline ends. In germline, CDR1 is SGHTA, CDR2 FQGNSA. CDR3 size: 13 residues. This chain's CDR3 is CASSPHRVNEQYF. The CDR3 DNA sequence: TGTGCCAGCAGCCCACACAGGGTGAACGAGCAGTACTTC.

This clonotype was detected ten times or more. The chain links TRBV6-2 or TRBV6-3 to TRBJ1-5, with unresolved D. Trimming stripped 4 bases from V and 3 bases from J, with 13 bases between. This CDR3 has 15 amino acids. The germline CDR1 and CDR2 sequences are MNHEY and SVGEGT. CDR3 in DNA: TGTGCCAGCAGTTGGACGGGTTCTTACAATCAGCCCCAGCATTTT. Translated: CASSWTGSYNQPQHF.

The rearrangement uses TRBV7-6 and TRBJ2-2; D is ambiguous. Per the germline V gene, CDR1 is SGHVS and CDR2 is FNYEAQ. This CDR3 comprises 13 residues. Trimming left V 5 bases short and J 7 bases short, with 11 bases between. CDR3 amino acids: CASSPRLDGELFF. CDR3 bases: TGTGCCAGCAGCCCGCGCCTGGACGGGGAGCTGTTTTTT.